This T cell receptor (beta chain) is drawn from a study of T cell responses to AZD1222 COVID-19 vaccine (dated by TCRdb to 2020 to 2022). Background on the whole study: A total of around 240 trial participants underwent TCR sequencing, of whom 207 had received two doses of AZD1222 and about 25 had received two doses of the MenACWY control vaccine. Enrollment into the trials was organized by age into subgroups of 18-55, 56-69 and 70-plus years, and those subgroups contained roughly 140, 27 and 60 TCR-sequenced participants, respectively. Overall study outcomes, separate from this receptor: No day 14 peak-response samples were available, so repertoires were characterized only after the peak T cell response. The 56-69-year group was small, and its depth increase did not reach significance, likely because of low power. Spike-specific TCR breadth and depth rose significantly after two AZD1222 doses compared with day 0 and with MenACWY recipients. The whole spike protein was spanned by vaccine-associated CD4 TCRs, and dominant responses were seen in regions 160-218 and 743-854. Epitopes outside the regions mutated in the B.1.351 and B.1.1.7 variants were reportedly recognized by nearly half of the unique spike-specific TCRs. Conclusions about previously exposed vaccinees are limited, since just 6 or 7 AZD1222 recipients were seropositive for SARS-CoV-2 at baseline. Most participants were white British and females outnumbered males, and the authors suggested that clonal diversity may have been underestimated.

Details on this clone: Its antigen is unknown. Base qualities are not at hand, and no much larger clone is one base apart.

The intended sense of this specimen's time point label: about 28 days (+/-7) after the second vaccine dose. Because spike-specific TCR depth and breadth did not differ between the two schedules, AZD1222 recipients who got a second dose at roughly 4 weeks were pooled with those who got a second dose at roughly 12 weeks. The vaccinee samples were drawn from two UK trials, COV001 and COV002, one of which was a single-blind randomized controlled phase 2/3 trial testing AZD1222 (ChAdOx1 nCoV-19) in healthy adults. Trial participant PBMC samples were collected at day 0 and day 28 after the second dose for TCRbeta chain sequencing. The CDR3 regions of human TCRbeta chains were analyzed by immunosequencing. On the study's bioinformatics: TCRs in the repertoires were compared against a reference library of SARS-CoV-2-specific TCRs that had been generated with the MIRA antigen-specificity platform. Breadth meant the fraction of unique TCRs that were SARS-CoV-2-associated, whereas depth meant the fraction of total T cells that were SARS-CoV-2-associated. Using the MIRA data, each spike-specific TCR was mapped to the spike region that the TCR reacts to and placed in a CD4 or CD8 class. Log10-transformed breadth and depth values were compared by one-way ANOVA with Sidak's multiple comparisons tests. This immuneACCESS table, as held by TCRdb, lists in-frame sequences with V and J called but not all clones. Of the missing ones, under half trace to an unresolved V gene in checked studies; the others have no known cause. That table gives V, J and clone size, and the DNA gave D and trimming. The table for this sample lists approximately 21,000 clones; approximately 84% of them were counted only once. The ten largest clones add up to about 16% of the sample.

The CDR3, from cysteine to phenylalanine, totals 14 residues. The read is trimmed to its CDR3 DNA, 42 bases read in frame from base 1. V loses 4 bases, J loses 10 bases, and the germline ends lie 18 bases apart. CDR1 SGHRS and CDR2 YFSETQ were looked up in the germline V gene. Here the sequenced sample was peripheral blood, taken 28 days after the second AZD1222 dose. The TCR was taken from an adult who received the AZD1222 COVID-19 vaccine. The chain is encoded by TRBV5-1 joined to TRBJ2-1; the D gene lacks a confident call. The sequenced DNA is TGCGCCAGCAGCCCCTCCCCGGCGTTTGGAGAGCAGTTCTTC. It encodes CASSPSPAFGEQFF.